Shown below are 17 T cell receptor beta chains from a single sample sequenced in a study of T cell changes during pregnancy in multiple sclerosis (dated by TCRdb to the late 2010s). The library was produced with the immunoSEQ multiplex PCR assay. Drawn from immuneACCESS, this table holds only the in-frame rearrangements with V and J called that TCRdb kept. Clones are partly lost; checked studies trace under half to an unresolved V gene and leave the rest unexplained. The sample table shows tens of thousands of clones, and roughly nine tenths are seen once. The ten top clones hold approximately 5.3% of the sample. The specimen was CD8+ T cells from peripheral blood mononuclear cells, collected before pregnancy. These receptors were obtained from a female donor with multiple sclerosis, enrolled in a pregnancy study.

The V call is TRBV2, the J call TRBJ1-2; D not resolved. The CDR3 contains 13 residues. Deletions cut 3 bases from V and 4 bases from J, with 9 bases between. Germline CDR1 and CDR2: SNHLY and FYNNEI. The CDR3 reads CASSERGFYGYTF. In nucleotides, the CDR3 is TGTGCCAGCAGTGAGAGAGGGTTCTATGGCTACACCTTC.

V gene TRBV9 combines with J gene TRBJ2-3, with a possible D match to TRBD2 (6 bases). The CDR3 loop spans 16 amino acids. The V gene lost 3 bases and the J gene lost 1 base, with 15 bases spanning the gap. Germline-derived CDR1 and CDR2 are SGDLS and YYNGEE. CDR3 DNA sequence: TGTGCCAGCAGCGCCTACTCGGGCGGGGGCACAGATACGCAGTATTTT. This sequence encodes CASSAYSGGGTDTQYF.

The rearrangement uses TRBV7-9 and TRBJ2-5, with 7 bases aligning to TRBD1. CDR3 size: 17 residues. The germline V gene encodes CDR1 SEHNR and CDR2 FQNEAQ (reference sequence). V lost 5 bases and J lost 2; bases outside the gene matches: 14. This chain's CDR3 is CASSVTRDRTSQETQYF. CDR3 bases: TGTGCCAGCAGCGTTACCCGGGACAGAACTAGTCAAGAGACCCAGTACTTC.

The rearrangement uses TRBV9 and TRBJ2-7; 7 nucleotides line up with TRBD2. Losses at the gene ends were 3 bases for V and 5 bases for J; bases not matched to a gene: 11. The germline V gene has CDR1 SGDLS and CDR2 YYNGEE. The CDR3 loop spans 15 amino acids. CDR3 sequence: CASSAMMGGADEQYF. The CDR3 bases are TGTGCCAGCAGCGCCATGATGGGAGGGGCCGACGAGCAGTACTTC.

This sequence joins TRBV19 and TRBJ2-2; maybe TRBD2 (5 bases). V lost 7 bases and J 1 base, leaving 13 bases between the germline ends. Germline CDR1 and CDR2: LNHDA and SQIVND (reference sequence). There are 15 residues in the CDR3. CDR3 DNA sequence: TGTGCCAGTAATTCCGGACTTCTGAACACCGGGGAGCTGTTTTTT. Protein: CASNSGLLNTGELFF.

CDR3 nucleotides: TGTGCCAGCAGTGACATCATTACAGGCCCCATTTACGAGCAGTACTTC. Translation: CASSDIITGPIYEQYF. J is TRBJ2-7 and V is TRBV6-1; a possible D gene is TRBD1 (5 bases). V lost 3 bases to trimming and J lost 4 bases, with 19 bases between them. CDR1 is MNHNS and CDR2 is SASEGT in the germline V gene. CDR3 length equals 16 residues.

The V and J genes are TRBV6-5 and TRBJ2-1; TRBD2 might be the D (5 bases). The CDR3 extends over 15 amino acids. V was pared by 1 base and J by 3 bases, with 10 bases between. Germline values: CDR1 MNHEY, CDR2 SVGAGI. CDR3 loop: CASSYYRGGYNEQFF. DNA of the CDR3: TGTGCCAGCAGTTACTACCGGGGTGGCTACAATGAGCAGTTCTTC.

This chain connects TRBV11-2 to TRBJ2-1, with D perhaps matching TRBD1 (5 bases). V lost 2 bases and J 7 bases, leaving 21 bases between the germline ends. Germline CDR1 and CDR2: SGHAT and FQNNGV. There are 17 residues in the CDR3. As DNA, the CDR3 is TGTGCCAGCAGCTTATCCAGGGCGAGTGGCTTAGGGAATGAGCAGTTCTTC. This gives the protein CASSLSRASGLGNEQFF.

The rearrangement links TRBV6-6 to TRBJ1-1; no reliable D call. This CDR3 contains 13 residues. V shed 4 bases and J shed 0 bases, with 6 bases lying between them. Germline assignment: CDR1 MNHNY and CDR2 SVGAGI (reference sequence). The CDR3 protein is CASSSHLNTEAFF. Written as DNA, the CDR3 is TGTGCCAGCAGTTCCCACTTGAACACTGAAGCTTTCTTT.

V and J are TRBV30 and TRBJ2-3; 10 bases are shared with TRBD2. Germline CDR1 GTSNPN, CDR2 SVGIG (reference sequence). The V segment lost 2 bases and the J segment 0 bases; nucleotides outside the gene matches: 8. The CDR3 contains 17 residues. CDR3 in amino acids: CAWSFFLAGASTDTQYF. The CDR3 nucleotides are TGTGCCTGGAGTTTTTTTCTAGCGGGGGCTAGCACAGATACGCAGTATTTT.

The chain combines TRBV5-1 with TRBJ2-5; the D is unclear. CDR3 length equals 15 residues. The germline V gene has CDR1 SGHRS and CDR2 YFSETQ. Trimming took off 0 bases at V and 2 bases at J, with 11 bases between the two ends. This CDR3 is CASSLALGVQETQYF. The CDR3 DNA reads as TGCGCCAGCAGCTTGGCCCTTGGAGTACAAGAGACCCAGTACTTC.

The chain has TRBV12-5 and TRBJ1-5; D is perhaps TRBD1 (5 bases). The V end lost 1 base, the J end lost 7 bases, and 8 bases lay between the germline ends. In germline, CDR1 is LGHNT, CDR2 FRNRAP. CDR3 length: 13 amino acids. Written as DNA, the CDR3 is TGTGCTAGTGGTTTGGGACAGCGACAGCCCCAGCATTTT. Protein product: CASGLGQRQPQHF. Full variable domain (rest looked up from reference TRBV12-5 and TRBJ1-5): DARVTQTPRHKVTEMGQEVTMRCQPILGHNTVFWYRQTMMQGLELLAYFRNRAPLDDSGMPKDRFSAEMPDATLATLKIQPSEPRDSAVYFCASGLGQRQPQHFGDGTRLSIL.

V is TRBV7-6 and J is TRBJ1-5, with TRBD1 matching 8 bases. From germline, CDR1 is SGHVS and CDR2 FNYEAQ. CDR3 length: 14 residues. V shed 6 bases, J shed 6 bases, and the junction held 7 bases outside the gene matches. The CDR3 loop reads CASSLTGVGQPQHF. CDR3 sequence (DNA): TGTGCCAGCAGTTTGACAGGGGTCGGTCAGCCCCAGCATTTT.

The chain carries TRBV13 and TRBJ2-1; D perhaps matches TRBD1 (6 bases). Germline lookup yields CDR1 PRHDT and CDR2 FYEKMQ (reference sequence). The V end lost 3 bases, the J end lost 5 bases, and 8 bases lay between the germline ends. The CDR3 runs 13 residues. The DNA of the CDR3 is TGTGCCAGCAGCTTGCAGGGGAACAATGAGCAGTTCTTC. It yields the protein CASSLQGNNEQFF.

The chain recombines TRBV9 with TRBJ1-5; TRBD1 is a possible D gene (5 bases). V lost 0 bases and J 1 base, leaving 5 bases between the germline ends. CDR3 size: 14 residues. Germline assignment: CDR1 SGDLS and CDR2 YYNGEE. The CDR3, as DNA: TGTGCCAGCAGCGTAGAGGGGAGCAATCAGCCCCAGCATTTT. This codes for CASSVEGSNQPQHF.

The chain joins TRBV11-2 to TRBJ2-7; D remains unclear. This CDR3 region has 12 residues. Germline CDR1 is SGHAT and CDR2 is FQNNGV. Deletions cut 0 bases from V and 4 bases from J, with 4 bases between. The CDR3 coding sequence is TGTGCCAGCAGCTTAGATTCTTACGAGCAGTACTTC. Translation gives CASSLDSYEQYF.

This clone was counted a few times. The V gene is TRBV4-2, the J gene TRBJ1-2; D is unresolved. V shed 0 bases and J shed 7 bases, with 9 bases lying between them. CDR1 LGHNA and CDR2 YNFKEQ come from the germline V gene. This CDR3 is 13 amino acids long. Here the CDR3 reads CASSQDEVFGYTF. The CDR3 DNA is TGTGCCAGCAGCCAAGACGAGGTTTTTGGCTACACCTTC.